The TCR beta chain described here comes from a study of blood T cell repertoires in COVID-19. Overall study context: The United States, Italy and Spain were the sources of the acute and convalescent COVID-19 samples.

This clone has just one count. Under the authors' procedure: Scientists estimated how many nucleated cells there were by amplifying reference gene primers. TCRdb keeps only in-frame clones here, not all; method: immunoSEQ multiplex PCR. Clonal size and the V and J genes are those of that table, whereas D and trimming came from the DNA. The table includes about 200,000 clones, approximately 81% detected once. The CDR3 has 14 amino acids. The V end was cut by 4 bases, the J end by 2 bases, with 11 bases between. CDR1 and CDR2 (germline): MNHEY, SMNVEV (reference sequence). The rearrangement links TRBV27 to TRBJ2-5; D perhaps matches TRBD1 (5 bases). This receptor was identified in a woman older than 75 with acute or convalescent COVID-19. The sequenced material came from peripheral blood. The CDR3 is CASSWGSSQETQYF. The DNA for the CDR3 is TGTGCCAGCAGTTGGGGCAGTAGTCAAGAGACCCAGTACTTC.